Below, 29 T cell receptor beta chains from the same sample are listed, as sequenced in a study of identical twins. TCRdb re-analysed the 5' RACE reads in MiXCR, keeping a single row per CDR3 protein. The sample shows 450,000 or so distinct CDR3 sequences, approximately 24% of them seen only once. The same sample was also used in a study of T cells expressing NK-cell markers.

The sequencing input was CD4+ T cells sorted from blood. These receptors were obtained from a woman aged 18-29 years in good health.

The chain employs TRBV12-3 or TRBV12-4 and TRBJ2-7, with D perhaps matching TRBD2 (6 bases). The CDR3 contains 14 residues. The V gene lost 5 bases and the J gene lost 1 base, with 12 bases spanning the gap. The CDR3 DNA reads TGTGCCAGCAGTACCTCCGGGACTTCCTACGAGCAGTACTTC. Its translation: CASSTSGTSYEQYF.

The chain couples TRBV12-3 or TRBV12-4 to TRBJ2-3, with D uncertain. Trimming cost V 5 bases and J 8 bases, with 5 bases left between them. CDR3 size: 10 residues. The DNA of the CDR3 is TGTGCCAGCAGTCGTACTACGCAGTATTTT. This translates into CASSRTTQYF.

A few counts support this clonotype. V and J are TRBV29-1 and TRBJ2-3; 8 nucleotides match TRBD1. The V and J ends lost 2 bases and 0 bases, in that order; junction bases with no gene match: 4. Looked up from germline, CDR1 is SQVTM and CDR2 is ANQGSEA. The CDR3 covers 15 residues. The CDR3 nucleotides read TGCAGCGTTGAACGACAGGGGTTTAGCACAGATACGCAGTATTTT. As protein: CSVERQGFSTDTQYF.

This chain links TRBV5-1 with TRBJ2-7; 11 nucleotides match TRBD2. After removal of 4 bases from V and 0 bases from J, the junction contained 3 bases not matched to a gene. The CDR3 covers 15 residues. Germline V gene data show CDR1 as SGHRS and CDR2 as YFSETQ. Here the CDR3 reads CASSQTSGDSYEQYF. CDR3 DNA: TGCGCCAGCAGCCAGACTAGCGGGGACTCCTACGAGCAGTACTTC.

V and J are TRBV6-5 and TRBJ2-5, with 10 bases that match TRBD1. Germline assignment: CDR1 MNHEY and CDR2 SVGAGI. CDR3 length equals 15 residues. Unmatched junction bases numbered 2, after V lost 2 bases and J lost 2 bases. This CDR3 reads CASSYPGQGQETQYF. In nucleotides, the CDR3 is TGTGCCAGCAGTTACCCGGGACAGGGGCAAGAGACCCAGTACTTC.

This chain links TRBV4-3 with TRBJ2-7; D is unclear. This CDR3 is built from 12 residues. The V end lost 3 bases, the J end lost 0 bases, and 3 bases lay between the germline ends. Germline values: CDR1 LGHNA, CDR2 YSLEER. The CDR3 coding sequence is TGCGCCAGCAGCCAGGCCTCCTACGAGCAGTACTTC. Protein: CASSQASYEQYF.

This chain joins TRBV24-1 and TRBJ2-3; TRBD1 matches at 7 bases. Germline V gene lookup returns CDR1 KGHDR and CDR2 SFDVKD. The CDR3 is 16 amino acids. Losses at the gene ends were 4 bases for V and 4 bases for J; bases not matched to a gene: 10. DNA of the CDR3: TGTGCCACCAGTGAGTCCGGGACAGATAAGTCAGATACGCAGTATTTT. This gives the protein CATSESGTDKSDTQYF.

A few counts support this clonotype. This chain links TRBV25-1 with TRBJ2-7, with D unclear. V lost 1 base and J 9 bases, leaving 13 bases between the germline ends. The CDR3 spans 13 residues. Germline V CDR1 and CDR2: MGHDK, SYGVNS. CDR3 nucleotides: TGTGCCAGCAGTGAATTGGTCAGCATCTCGCAGTACTTC. Encoded protein: CASSELVSISQYF.

The gene calls are TRBV10-3 and TRBJ2-1; D is perhaps TRBD1 (6 bases). V was pared by 6 bases and J by 4 bases, with 10 bases between. This CDR3 has 13 amino acids. Germline CDR1 and CDR2: ENHRY and SYGVKD. CDR3 sequence: CAISQQGYNEQFF. The CDR3 DNA reads as TGTGCCATCAGCCAACAGGGATACAATGAGCAGTTCTTC.

This clonotype was detected a few times. The V and J genes are TRBV25-1 and TRBJ2-7; tentative D call: TRBD1 (6 bases). CDR3 size: 13 residues. Germline CDR1 and CDR2: MGHDK and SYGVNS. The V gene lost 6 bases and the J gene lost 6 bases, with 15 bases spanning the gap. CDR3 residues: CASRRAGAGEQYF. The CDR3 DNA reads TGTGCCAGCAGAAGGGCAGGGGCAGGCGAGCAGTACTTC.

V and J are TRBV20-1 and TRBJ2-3, with D maybe TRBD2 (5 bases). Germline CDR1 is DFQATT and CDR2 is SNEGSKA (reference sequence). The CDR3 has 14 residues. V lost 8 bases, J lost 1 base, and 16 bases lay in between. The CDR3 DNA reads as TGCAGTCACTTACCCAGCGGACGCACAGATACGCAGTATTTT. Translated, it gives CSHLPSGRTDTQYF.

This clonotype was counted many times. The V call is TRBV4-3, the J call TRBJ1-1; D gene ambiguous. With 5 bases removed from V and 0 bases from J, the gap between germline ends came to 10 bases. CDR3 length: 14 amino acids. Germline V gene data show CDR1 as LGHNA and CDR2 as YSLEER. The CDR3 bases are TGCGCCAGCAGCGAACAGAGCCTGAACACTGAAGCTTTCTTT. Residues: CASSEQSLNTEAFF.

This clonotype has a handful of counts. This sequence joins TRBV9 and TRBJ2-2; tentative D call: TRBD2 (6 bases). V dropped 0 bases and J dropped 4 bases, with 13 bases sitting between them. CDR3 length: 16 residues. Germline CDR1 reads SGDLS; CDR2 reads YYNGEE. The CDR3 DNA reads TGTGCCAGCAGCGTAGCTGTTGGAGGGTTCACCGGGGAGCTGTTTTTT. It codes for CASSVAVGGFTGELFF. Full variable domain (rest looked up from reference TRBV9 and TRBJ2-2): DSGVTQTPKHLITATGQRVTLRCSPRSGDLSVYWYQQSLDQGLQFLIQYYNGEERAKGNILERFSAQQFPDLHSELNLSSLELGDSALYFCASSVAVGGFTGELFFGEGSRLTVL.

J is TRBJ2-1 and V is TRBV7-9; 7 nucleotides align to TRBD2. Per germline, CDR1 SEHNR and CDR2 FQNEAQ (reference sequence). V dropped 0 bases and J dropped 10; count of bases not matched to a gene: 3. The CDR3 covers 13 residues. The CDR3 loop reads CASSLAAGAEQFF. The DNA of the CDR3 is TGTGCCAGCAGCTTAGCGGCGGGAGCGGAGCAGTTCTTC.

With respect to this clonotype: One end of the junction fails to match germline, which may point to a read error. The gene calls are TRBV10-3 and TRBJ2-7; 9 positions agree with TRBD1. There are 14 residues in the CDR3. From germline, CDR1 is ENHRY and CDR2 SYGVKD. CDR3 sequence (DNA): TGTGCCATCAGTGTCCTGGACAGGGGCTACGTGCAGTACTTC. It translates to CAISVLDRGYVQYF.

This clonotype appeared a few times. The gene calls are TRBV7-2 and TRBJ2-7, with a weak D call TRBD1 (5 bases). V was pared by 5 bases and J by 7 bases, with 18 bases between. The germline V gene encodes CDR1 SGHTA and CDR2 FQGNSA. The CDR3 is made up of 14 amino acids. The CDR3: CASSRQGPGWEQYF. The CDR3 nucleotides read TGTGCCAGCAGCCGGCAAGGGCCAGGGTGGGAGCAGTACTTC. The whole variable domain, remainder taken from reference TRBV7-2 and TRBJ2-7, is GAGVSQSPSNKVTEKGKDVELRCDPISGHTALYWYRQSLGQGLEFLIYFQGNSAPDKSGLPSDRFSAERTGGSVSTLTIQRTQQEDSAVYLCASSRQGPGWEQYFGPGTRLTVT.

V is TRBV7-9 and J is TRBJ2-4; TRBD2 aligns across 13 bases. CDR3 size: 16 residues. In germline, CDR1 is SEHNR, CDR2 FQNEAQ (reference sequence). J lost 8 bases, V lost 5 bases, and 9 bases had no gene match. This CDR3 is CASSTWTSGRLHIQYF. The CDR3 nucleotides are TGTGCCAGCAGCACCTGGACTAGCGGGAGACTACACATTCAGTACTTC. Full variable domain (rest looked up from reference TRBV7-9 and TRBJ2-4): DTGVSQNPRHKITKRGQNVTFRCDPISEHNRLYWYRQTLGQGPEFLTYFQNEAQLEKSRLLSDRFSAERPKGSFSTLEIQRTEQGDSAMYLCASSTWTSGRLHIQYFGAGTRLSVL.

This clonotype was detected a few times. The V call is TRBV4-3, the J call TRBJ1-4; D not resolved. Deletions cut 0 bases from V and 10 bases from J, with 12 bases between. Germline CDR1 reads LGHNA; CDR2 reads YSLEER. The CDR3 has 14 residues. The CDR3 DNA follows: TGCGCCAGCAGCCAAGAAGTTAAAGGGTCAAAACTGTTTTTT. It yields the protein CASSQEVKGSKLFF.

CDR3 in amino acids: CASSLRSSGRYNEQFF. The CDR3 DNA follows: TGTGCCAGCAGCTTGCGGAGTAGCGGGAGATACAATGAGCAGTTCTTC. The chain carries TRBV5-4 and TRBJ2-1; 9 nucleotides match TRBD2. The CDR3 consists of 16 residues. Losses at the gene ends were 1 base for V and 4 bases for J; bases not matched to a gene: 6. Germline-derived CDR1 and CDR2 are SGHNT and YYREEE (reference sequence).

This chain connects TRBV12-3 or TRBV12-4 to TRBJ1-4; the D is unclear. The CDR3 runs to 14 residues. Trimming shortened V by 5 bases and J by 6 bases, and 13 bases separated the two germline ends. In DNA form, the CDR3 reads TGTGCCAGCAGTCGCGGGAACCCTCATGAAAAACTGTTTTTT. It codes for CASSRGNPHEKLFF.

The chain has TRBV20-1 and TRBJ2-7; D is tentatively TRBD1 or TRBD2 (6 bases each). CDR1 is DFQATT and CDR2 is SNEGSKA in the germline V gene (reference sequence). V was pared by 6 bases and J by 5 bases, with 14 bases between. The CDR3 is 12 residues long. CDR3 amino acids: CSAERGRDEQYF. The CDR3 DNA reads as TGCAGTGCCGAACGGGGGCGTGACGAGCAGTACTTC.

This chain connects TRBV5-1 to TRBJ2-7; D remains unclear. The ends were cut back, 7 bases at V and 2 bases at J, with 16 bases in the middle. Germline V CDR1 and CDR2: SGHRS, YFSETQ. There are 14 residues in the CDR3. The CDR3 is CASSPKLVPYEQYF. The DNA of the CDR3 is TGCGCCAGCTCTCCTAAATTGGTCCCCTACGAGCAGTACTTC. Combining the CDR3 with reference TRBV5-1 and TRBJ2-7 gives the whole variable domain KAGVTQTPRYLIKTRGQQVTLSCSPISGHRSVSWYQQTPGQGLQFLFEYFSETQRNKGNFPGRFSGRQFSNSRSEMNVSTLELGDSALYLCASSPKLVPYEQYFGPGTRLTVT.

This rearrangement joins TRBV4-3 to TRBJ2-7; D ambiguous. The CDR3 is 16 residues long. Germline V gene data show CDR1 as LGHNA and CDR2 as YSLEER. Trimming removed 1 base from V and 4 bases from J, with 17 bases in between. The CDR3 coding sequence is TGCGCCAGCAGCCAAGGGCTATCTGGAAGCCAATACGAGCAGTACTTC. Protein sequence: CASSQGLSGSQYEQYF.

The rearrangement uses TRBV9 and TRBJ1-6; D is unresolved. This CDR3 comprises 14 residues. V was trimmed by 0 bases and J by 10 bases, leaving 11 bases between them. The germline CDR1 and CDR2 sequences are SGDLS and YYNGEE. The CDR3 bases are TGTGCCAGCAGCGTAGAATGGGTACGGTCACCCCTCCACTTT. Translation: CASSVEWVRSPLHF. Based on the CDR3 plus reference TRBV9 and TRBJ1-6, the full variable domain is DSGVTQTPKHLITATGQRVTLRCSPRSGDLSVYWYQQSLDQGLQFLIQYYNGEERAKGNILERFSAQQFPDLHSELNLSSLELGDSALYFCASSVEWVRSPLHFGNGTRLTVT.

The chain joins TRBV12-3 or TRBV12-4 to TRBJ2-1, with 7 bases aligning to TRBD2. J was trimmed by 7 bases and V by 8 bases; bases with no gene match: 14. This CDR3 is 15 amino acids long. In DNA form, the CDR3 reads TGTGCCAGCGGCCTTTGGGCGGGAGTCAGTAATGAGCAGTTCTTC. This codes for CASGLWAGVSNEQFF.

The chain couples TRBV10-2 to TRBJ2-7; 9 bases are a match to TRBD1. J was trimmed by 6 bases and V by 6 bases; bases with no gene match: 9. The CDR3 runs to 14 residues. The germline CDR1 and CDR2 sequences are WSHSY and SAAADI. The CDR3 loop reads CASRGTGILVEQYF. The CDR3 DNA reads as TGCGCCAGCAGGGGGACAGGGATTTTGGTCGAGCAGTACTTC.

This rearrangement joins TRBV3-1 to TRBJ2-7; the D is unclear. Trimming shortened V by 0 bases and J by 2 bases, and 14 bases separated the two germline ends. CDR3 size: 16 residues. Germline V lookup: CDR1 LGHDT, CDR2 YNNKEL (reference sequence). This CDR3 reads CASSQDPHPWAYEQYF. In DNA, the CDR3 is TGTGCCAGCAGCCAAGATCCCCACCCCTGGGCCTACGAGCAGTACTTC.

This clonotype was detected a few times. This rearrangement joins TRBV11-2 to TRBJ2-2, with D hard to call. The CDR3 is made up of 16 amino acids. Trimming pared 1 base from V and 0 bases from J, leaving 9 bases between. In germline, CDR1 is SGHAT, CDR2 FQNNGV. The CDR3 loop is CASSLAGPANTGELFF. DNA of the CDR3: TGTGCCAGCAGCTTAGCCGGACCTGCGAACACCGGGGAGCTGTTTTTT. The complete variable domain, with remaining parts taken from reference TRBV11-2 and TRBJ2-2, reads EAGVAQSPRYKIIEKRQSVAFWCNPISGHATLYWYQQILGQGPKLLIQFQNNGVVDDSQLPKDRFSAERLKGVDSTLKIQPAKLEDSAVYLCASSLAGPANTGELFFGEGSRLTVL.

The V call is TRBV20-1, the J call TRBJ1-2; TRBD1 might be the D (5 bases). CDR1 and CDR2 (germline): DFQATT, SNEGSKA (reference sequence). This CDR3 has 13 residues. Trimming took off 3 bases at V and 8 bases at J, with 16 bases between the two ends. The CDR3 loop is CSASHARAPGYTF. For the CDR3, the DNA is TGCAGTGCTAGCCACGCCAGGGCCCCGGGCTACACCTTC.